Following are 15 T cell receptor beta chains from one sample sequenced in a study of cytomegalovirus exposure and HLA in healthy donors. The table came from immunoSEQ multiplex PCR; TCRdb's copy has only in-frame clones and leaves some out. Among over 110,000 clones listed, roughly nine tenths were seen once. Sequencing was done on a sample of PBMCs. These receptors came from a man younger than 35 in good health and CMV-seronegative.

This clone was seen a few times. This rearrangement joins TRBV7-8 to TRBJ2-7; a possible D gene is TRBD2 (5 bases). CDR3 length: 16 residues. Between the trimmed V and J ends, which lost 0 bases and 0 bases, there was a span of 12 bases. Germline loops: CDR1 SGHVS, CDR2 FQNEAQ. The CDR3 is CASSLARGRSSYEQYF. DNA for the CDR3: TGTGCCAGCAGCTTAGCTAGAGGGAGAAGCTCCTACGAGCAGTACTTC.

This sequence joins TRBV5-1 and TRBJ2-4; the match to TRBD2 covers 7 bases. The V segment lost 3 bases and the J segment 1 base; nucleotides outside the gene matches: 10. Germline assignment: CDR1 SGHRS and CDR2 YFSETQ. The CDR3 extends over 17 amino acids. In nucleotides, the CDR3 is TGCGCCAGCAGCTCCACGGGGGGAGAGTGGGCCAAAAACATTCAGTACTTC. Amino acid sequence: CASSSTGGEWAKNIQYF.

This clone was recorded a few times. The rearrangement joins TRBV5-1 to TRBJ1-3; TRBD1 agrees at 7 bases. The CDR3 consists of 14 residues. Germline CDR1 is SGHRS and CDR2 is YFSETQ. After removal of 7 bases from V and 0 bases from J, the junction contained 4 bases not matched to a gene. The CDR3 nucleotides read TGCGCCAGCGCGGGGACAGACTCTGGAAACACCATATATTTT. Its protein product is CASAGTDSGNTIYF.

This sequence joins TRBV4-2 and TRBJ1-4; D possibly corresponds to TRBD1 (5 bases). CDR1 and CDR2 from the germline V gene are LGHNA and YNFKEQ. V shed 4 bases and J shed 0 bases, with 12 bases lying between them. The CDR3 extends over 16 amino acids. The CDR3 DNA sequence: TGTGCCAGCAGCCCCCGTGACAGCTCAACTAATGAAAAACTGTTTTTT. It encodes CASSPRDSSTNEKLFF.

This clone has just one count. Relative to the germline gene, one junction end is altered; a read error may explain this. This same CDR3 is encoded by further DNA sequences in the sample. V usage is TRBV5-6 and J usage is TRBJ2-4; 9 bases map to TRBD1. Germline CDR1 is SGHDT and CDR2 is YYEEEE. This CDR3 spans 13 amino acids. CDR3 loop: CASSLGGGQGRDF. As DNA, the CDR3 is TGTGCCAGCAGCTTGGGTGGGGGACAGGGCCGGGACTTC. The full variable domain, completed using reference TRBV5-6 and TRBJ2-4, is DAGVTQSPTHLIKTRGQQVTLRCSPKSGHDTVSWYQQALGQGPQFIFQYYEEEERQRGNFPDRFSGHQFPNYSSELNVNALLLGDSALYLCASSLGGGQGRDFGAGTRLSVL.

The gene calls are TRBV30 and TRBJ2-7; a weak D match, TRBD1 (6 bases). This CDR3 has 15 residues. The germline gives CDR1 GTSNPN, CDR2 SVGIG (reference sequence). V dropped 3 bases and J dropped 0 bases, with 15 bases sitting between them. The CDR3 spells CAWSGQPVSSYEQYF. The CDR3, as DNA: TGTGCCTGGAGCGGACAGCCCGTGAGCTCCTACGAGCAGTACTTC.

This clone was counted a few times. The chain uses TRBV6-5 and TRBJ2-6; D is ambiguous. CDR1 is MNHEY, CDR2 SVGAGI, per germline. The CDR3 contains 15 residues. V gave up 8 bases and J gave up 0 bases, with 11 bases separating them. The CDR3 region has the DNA TGTGCCAGCGGAGAATTTACCTCTGGGGCCAACGTCCTGACTTTC. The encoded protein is CASGEFTSGANVLTF.

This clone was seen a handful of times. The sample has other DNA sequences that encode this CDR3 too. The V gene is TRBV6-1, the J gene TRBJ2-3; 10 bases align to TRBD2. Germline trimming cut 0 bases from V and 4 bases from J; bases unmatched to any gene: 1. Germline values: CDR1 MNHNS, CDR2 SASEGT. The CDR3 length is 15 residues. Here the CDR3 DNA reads TGTGCCAGCAGTGAAGCAGCGGGGGGGCCAGATACGCAGTATTTT. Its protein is CASSEAAGGPDTQYF.

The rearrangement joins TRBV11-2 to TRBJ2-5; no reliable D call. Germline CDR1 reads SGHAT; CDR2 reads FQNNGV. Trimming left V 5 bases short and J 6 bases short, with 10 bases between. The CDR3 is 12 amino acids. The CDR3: CASSRALQTQYF. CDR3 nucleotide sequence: TGTGCCAGCAGCAGAGCTTTGCAGACCCAGTACTTC.

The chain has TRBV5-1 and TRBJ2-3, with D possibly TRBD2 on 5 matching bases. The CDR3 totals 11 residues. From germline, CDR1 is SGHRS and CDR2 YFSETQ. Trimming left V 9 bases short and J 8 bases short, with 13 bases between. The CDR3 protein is CATNRGGTQYF. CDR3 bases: TGCGCCACCAACCGTGGAGGTACGCAGTATTTT.

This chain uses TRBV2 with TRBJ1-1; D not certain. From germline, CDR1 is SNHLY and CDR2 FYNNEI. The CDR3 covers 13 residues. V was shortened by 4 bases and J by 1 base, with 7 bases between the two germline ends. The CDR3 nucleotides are TGTGCCAGCAGTGGGGCGCGGAACACTGAAGCTTTCTTT. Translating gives CASSGARNTEAFF.

The CDR3 DNA reads as TGCGCCAGCAGCCGGAGCGGGGGCTTCACCTACAATGAGCAGTTCTTC. Residues: CASSRSGGFTYNEQFF. The chain is built from TRBV5-1 and TRBJ2-1; 8 nucleotides agree with TRBD2. Germline CDR1 is SGHRS and CDR2 is YFSETQ. The J segment lost 2 bases and the V segment lost 4 bases, leaving 8 bases of the junction unmatched. This CDR3 has 16 amino acids. The full variable domain, completed using reference TRBV5-1 and TRBJ2-1, is KAGVTQTPRYLIKTRGQQVTLSCSPISGHRSVSWYQQTPGQGLQFLFEYFSETQRNKGNFPGRFSGRQFSNSRSEMNVSTLELGDSALYLCASSRSGGFTYNEQFFGPGTRLTVL.

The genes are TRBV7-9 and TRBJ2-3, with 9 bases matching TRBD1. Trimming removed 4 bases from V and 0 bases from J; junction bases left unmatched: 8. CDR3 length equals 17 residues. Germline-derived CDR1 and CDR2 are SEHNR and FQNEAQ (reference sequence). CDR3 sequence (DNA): TGTGCCAGCAGCTCTCTGACAGGGGGTCGTAGCACAGATACGCAGTATTTT. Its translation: CASSSLTGGRSTDTQYF.

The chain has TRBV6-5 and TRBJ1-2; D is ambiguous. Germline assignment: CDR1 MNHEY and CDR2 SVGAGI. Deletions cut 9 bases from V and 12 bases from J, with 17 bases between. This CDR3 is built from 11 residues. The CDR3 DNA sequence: TGTGCCAGACCACGGGAGGGCCGGCACACCTTC. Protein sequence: CARPREGRHTF.

The CDR3 DNA sequence: TGTGCCAGCAGCTTGGGCCAGAAGACCTACGAGCAGTACTTC. Translation gives CASSLGQKTYEQYF. The V and J genes are TRBV7-2 and TRBJ2-7; unclear D gene. Germline-derived CDR1 and CDR2 are SGHTA and FQGNSA. The CDR3 totals 14 residues. The V end was cut by 3 bases, the J end by 2 bases, with 11 bases between.